A single sample is the source of the 9 T cell receptor beta chains below, sequenced in a study of early T cells in non-severe SARS-CoV-2 infection. From the 5' RACE reads, TCRdb called clonotypes with MiXCR, one entry per CDR3 protein. This sample has 25,000 to 35,000 distinct CDR3 sequences, with 5.7% found just once. The specimen sequenced was whole blood. The receptor source for this set is an adult who was a healthcare worker with PCR-confirmed SARS-CoV-2 infection or an uninfected control (not recorded which).

This clonotype was detected ten times or more. V is TRBV11-2 and J is TRBJ2-2; D is ambiguous. Per the germline V gene, CDR1 is SGHAT and CDR2 is FQNNGV. The length of the CDR3 is 15 residues. V lost 3 bases and J 2 bases, leaving 10 bases between the germline ends. The CDR3 region is CASSLVTYNTGELFF. DNA of the CDR3: TGTGCCAGCAGCTTGGTGACTTATAACACCGGGGAGCTGTTTTTT.

This clonotype has at least ten counts. The genes are TRBV6-1 and TRBJ1-1; D uncertain. The V and J ends lost 7 bases and 1 base respectively, with 13 bases between them. This CDR3 contains 14 residues. The germline V gene encodes CDR1 MNHNS and CDR2 SASEGT. CDR3 DNA sequence: TGTGCCAGCAAACTAAGTCAGACGAACACTGAAGCTTTCTTT. Translated: CASKLSQTNTEAFF.

This sequence joins TRBV20-1 and TRBJ2-1; TRBD2 matches at 7 bases. J lost 5 bases, V lost 5 bases, and 6 bases had no gene match. The CDR3 loop spans 13 amino acids. The germline CDR1 and CDR2 sequences are DFQATT and SNEGSKA (reference sequence). The CDR3 region has the DNA TGCAGTGCTCCCGGGAGGAGCAACAATGAGCAGTTCTTC. Protein: CSAPGRSNNEQFF.

This clonotype appeared a few times. The chain combines TRBV11-2 with TRBJ1-5; 7 bases are a match to TRBD1. The CDR3 consists of 15 residues. V lost 1 base, J lost 7 bases, and 7 bases stayed unmatched. The germline CDR1 and CDR2 sequences are SGHAT and FQNNGV. CDR3 in amino acids: CASSLGPTGLQPQHF. In DNA form, the CDR3 reads TGTGCCAGCAGCTTAGGCCCGACAGGGTTACAGCCCCAGCATTTT.

This clonotype was counted many times. This chain uses TRBV27 with TRBJ2-7; TRBD1 might be the D (6 bases). CDR1 and CDR2 (germline): MNHEY, SMNVEV (reference sequence). This CDR3 is built from 15 residues. The V gene lost 0 bases and the J gene lost 6 bases, with 15 bases spanning the gap. The CDR3 bases are TGTGCCAGCAGTTTATCAGTAAAGGGGGTCTTCGAGCAGTACTTC. Its protein is CASSLSVKGVFEQYF.

This clonotype was detected ten times or more. The V and J genes are TRBV6-2 or TRBV6-3 and TRBJ2-7, with 7 bases lining up with TRBD1. Unmatched junction bases numbered 3, after V lost 7 bases and J lost 3 bases. The CDR3 loop spans 12 amino acids. The germline gives CDR1 MNHEY, CDR2 SVGEGT. Here the CDR3 DNA reads TGTGCCAGCAAACAGGGGAACTACGAGCAGTACGTC. As protein: CASKQGNYEQYV.

In its sample, this clonotype was seen a few times. The chain combines TRBV7-9 with TRBJ2-2; 14 bases line up with TRBD2. CDR3 length equals 18 residues. V gave up 5 bases and J gave up 7 bases; unmatched junction bases: 12. In germline, CDR1 is SEHNR, CDR2 FQNEAQ (reference sequence). Written as DNA, the CDR3 is TGTGCCAGCAGCACCTTTAGACTAGCGGGAGGGCCGAGCGGGGAGCTGTTTTTT. This codes for CASSTFRLAGGPSGELFF.

This clonotype was seen repeatedly, ten times or more. V and J are TRBV29-1 and TRBJ2-1, with TRBD2 matching over 8 bases. The CDR3 consists of 14 residues. V was clipped by 4 bases and J by 8 bases; unmatched bases: 10. Looked up from germline, CDR1 is SQVTM and CDR2 is ANQGSEA. Here the CDR3 reads CSVVGLAGGDEQFF. In DNA, the CDR3 is TGCAGCGTTGTAGGCCTAGCGGGTGGAGATGAGCAGTTCTTC.

This clonotype has ten or more counts. V and J are TRBV7-9 and TRBJ1-1, with D hard to call. From germline, CDR1 is SEHNR and CDR2 FQNEAQ (reference sequence). Trimming took 4 bases from V and 5 from J, leaving 17 bases between them. The CDR3 totals 15 residues. The CDR3 sequence: CASSSLGVGETEAFF. DNA of the CDR3: TGTGCCAGCAGCTCCCTCGGGGTAGGAGAGACTGAAGCTTTCTTT. The whole variable domain, filled in from reference TRBV7-9 and TRBJ1-1, reads DTGVSQNPRHKITKRGQNVTFRCDPISEHNRLYWYRQTLGQGPEFLTYFQNEAQLEKSRLLSDRFSAERPKGSFSTLEIQRTEQGDSAMYLCASSSLGVGETEAFFGQGTRLTVV.